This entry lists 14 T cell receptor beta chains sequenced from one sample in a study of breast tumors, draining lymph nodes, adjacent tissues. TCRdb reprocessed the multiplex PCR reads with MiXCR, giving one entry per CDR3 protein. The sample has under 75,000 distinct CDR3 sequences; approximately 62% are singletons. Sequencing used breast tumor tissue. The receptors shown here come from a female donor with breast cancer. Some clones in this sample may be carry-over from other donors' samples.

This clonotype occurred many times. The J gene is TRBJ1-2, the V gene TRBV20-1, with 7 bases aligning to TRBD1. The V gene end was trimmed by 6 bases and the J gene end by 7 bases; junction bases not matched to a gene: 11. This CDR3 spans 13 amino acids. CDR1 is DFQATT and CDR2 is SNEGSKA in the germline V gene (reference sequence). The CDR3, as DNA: TGCAGTGCGCCTACACAGGGGTCTACTGGCTACACCTTC. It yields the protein CSAPTQGSTGYTF.

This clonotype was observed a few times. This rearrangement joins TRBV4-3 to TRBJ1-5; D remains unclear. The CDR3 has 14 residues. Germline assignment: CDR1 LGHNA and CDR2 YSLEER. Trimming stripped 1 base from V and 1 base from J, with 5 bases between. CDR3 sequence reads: CASSQAVSNQPQHF. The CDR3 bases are TGCGCCAGCAGCCAAGCGGTAAGCAATCAGCCCCAGCATTTT.

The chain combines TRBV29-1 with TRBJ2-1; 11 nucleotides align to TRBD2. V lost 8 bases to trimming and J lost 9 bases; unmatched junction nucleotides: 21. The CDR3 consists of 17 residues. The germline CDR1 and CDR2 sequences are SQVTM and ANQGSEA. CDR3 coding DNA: TGCAGCTTGCGTCAGGCTAGCGGGAGGCCCCGGGTAGGTGAGCAGTTCTTC. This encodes CSLRQASGRPRVGEQFF.

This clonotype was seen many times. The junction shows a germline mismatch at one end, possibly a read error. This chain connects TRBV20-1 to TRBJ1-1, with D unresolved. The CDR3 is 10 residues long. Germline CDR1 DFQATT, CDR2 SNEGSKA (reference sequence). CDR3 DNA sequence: TGCAGTGCCAGAGGTCTGGGAGCTTTCTTT. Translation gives CSARGLGAFF.

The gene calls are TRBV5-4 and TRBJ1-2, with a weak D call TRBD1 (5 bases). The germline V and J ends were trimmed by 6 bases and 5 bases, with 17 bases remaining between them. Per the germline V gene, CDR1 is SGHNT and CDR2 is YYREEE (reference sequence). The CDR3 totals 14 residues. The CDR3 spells CASTIGEARYGYTF. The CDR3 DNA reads TGTGCCAGCACTATAGGGGAGGCTCGGTATGGCTACACCTTC.

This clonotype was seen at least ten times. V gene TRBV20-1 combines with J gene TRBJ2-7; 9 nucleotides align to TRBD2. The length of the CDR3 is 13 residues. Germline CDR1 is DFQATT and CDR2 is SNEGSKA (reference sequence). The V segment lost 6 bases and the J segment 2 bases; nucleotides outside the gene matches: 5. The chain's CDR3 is CSAPTSGAYEQYF. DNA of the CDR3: TGCAGTGCGCCGACTAGCGGCGCCTACGAGCAGTACTTC.

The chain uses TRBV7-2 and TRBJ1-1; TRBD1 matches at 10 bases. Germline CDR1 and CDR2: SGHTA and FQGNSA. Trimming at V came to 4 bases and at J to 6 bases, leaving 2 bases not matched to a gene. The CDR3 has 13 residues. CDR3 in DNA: TGTGCCAGCAGCTGGGGACAGGGGCCTGAAGCTTTCTTT. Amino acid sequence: CASSWGQGPEAFF.

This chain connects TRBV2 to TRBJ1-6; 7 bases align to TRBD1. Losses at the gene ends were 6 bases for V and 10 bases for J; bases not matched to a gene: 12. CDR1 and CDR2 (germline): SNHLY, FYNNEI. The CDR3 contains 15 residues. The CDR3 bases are TGTGCCAGCAGCCCCCCCGGACAGGCGATCTCACCCCTCCACTTT. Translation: CASSPPGQAISPLHF.

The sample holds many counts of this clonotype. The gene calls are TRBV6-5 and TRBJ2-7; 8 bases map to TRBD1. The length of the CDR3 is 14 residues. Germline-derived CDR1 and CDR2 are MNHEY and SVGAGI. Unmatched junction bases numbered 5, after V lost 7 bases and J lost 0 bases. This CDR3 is CASKDRADSYEQYF. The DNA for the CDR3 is TGTGCCAGCAAGGACAGGGCCGACTCCTACGAGCAGTACTTC.

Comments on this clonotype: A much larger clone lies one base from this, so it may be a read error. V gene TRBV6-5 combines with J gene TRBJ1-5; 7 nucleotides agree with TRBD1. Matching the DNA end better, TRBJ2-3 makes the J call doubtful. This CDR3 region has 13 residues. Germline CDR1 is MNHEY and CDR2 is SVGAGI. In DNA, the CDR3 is TGTGCCAGCAGTCACGGACAGGCCCAGCCCCAGTATTTT. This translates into CASSHGQAQPQYF.

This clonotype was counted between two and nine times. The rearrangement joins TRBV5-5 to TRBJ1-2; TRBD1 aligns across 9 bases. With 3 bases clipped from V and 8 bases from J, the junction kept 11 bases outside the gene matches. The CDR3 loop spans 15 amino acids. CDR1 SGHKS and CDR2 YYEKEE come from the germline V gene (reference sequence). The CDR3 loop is CASSSGQGLGLGYTF. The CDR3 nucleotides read TGTGCCAGCAGCTCGGGACAGGGACTTGGCCTAGGCTACACCTTC.

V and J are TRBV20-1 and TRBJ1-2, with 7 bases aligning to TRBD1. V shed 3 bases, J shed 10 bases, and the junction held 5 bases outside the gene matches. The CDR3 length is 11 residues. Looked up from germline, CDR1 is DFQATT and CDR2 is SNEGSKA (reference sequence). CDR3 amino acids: CSASNTGVYTF. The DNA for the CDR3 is TGCAGTGCTAGTAATACAGGGGTCTACACCTTC.

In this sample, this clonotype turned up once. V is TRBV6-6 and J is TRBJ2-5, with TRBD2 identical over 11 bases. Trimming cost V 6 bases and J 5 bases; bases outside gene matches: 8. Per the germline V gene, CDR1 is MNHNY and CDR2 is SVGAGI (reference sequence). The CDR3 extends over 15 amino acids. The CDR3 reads CASSPRSGGAETQYF. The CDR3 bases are TGTGCCAGCAGCCCTCGTAGCGGGGGGGCGGAGACCCAGTACTTC.

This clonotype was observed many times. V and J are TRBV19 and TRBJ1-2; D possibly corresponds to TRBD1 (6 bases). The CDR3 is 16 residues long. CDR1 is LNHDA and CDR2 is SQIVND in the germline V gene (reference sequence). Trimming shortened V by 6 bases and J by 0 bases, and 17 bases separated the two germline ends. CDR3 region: CASRSAGAEANYGYTF. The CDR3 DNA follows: TGTGCCAGTAGATCGGCAGGGGCGGAAGCTAACTATGGCTACACCTTC.